This TCR beta chain was retrieved from a study of T cell repertoires in cytomegalovirus infection. The overall study: CMV infection and matching HLA type were both indicated by public TCR beta signatures. Study outcomes and limitations: Within the response measured ex vivo, HLA-C-restricted CMV-specific TCR beta clonotypes were dominant. Individuals carrying CMV plus the relevant HLA were identified by cumulative frequency of public TCR beta families.

Germline V CDR1 and CDR2: MDHEN, SYDVKM. V was clipped by 6 bases and J by 11 bases, with 14 bases between them. This CDR3 spans 12 amino acids. As concerns this clonotype: Its specificity is not known.

From the reads, TCRdb called clonotypes with MiXCR, one entry per CDR3 protein. The sample holds over 250,000 distinct CDR3 sequences, over 20% seen once. Sequences were obtained from PBMCs. The gene calls are TRBV28 and TRBJ2-1; D gene unclear. This TCR was recovered from a human donor in good health (CMV status not recorded). Some clones in this sample may be carry-over from other donors' samples. The CDR3 region has the DNA TGTGCCAGCAGGGACCCCGCCGGTAAGCAGTTCTTC. Its translation is CASRDPAGKQFF.